Each of the 18 T cell receptor beta chains below was sequenced from the same sample in a study of human T cells and chemical hapten exposure. The time point: patch test 1, 2 weeks after DPC sensitization. Treatment reported: therapeutic diphenylcyclopropenone sensitization with weekly scalp DPC. One entry per CDR3 protein, called by TCRdb with MiXCR from the RACE reads. Among about 120,000 distinct CDR3 sequences listed, 12% were seen once. The source was whole blood, collected in connection with sensitization to the hapten diphenylcyclopropenone (DPC). The receptor source for this set is a woman aged 50 to 60 with alopecia areata. Some clones in this sample may be carry-over from other donors' samples.

This clonotype occurred many times. The chain is built from TRBV4-1 and TRBJ1-3; no firm D call. This CDR3 is 16 amino acids long. Trimming left V 3 bases short and J 5 bases short, with 17 bases between. CDR1 and CDR2 (germline): MGHRA, YSYEKL. Here the CDR3 reads CASSQEGQQRRNTIYF. The CDR3 region has the DNA TGCGCCAGCAGCCAGGAAGGCCAACAGAGACGAAACACCATATATTTT.

The chain uses TRBV18 and TRBJ1-1; D is unclear. CDR1 KGHSH and CDR2 LQKENI come from the germline V gene. The CDR3 loop spans 16 amino acids. V was clipped by 3 bases and J by 1 base, with 15 bases between them. The CDR3 loop reads CASSPMAGNANTEAFF. CDR3 sequence (DNA): TGTGCCAGCTCACCCATGGCGGGGAATGCGAACACTGAAGCTTTCTTT.

The V gene is TRBV7-6, the J gene TRBJ2-1; tentative D call: TRBD2 (6 bases). The CDR3 totals 17 residues. Germline V gives CDR1 SGHVS, CDR2 FNYEAQ. V gave up 5 bases and J gave up 5 bases, with 22 bases separating them. DNA of the CDR3: TGTGCCAGCAGCCAAACCTTTCGGCGGGGACGGGACAATGAGCAGTTCTTC. It codes for CASSQTFRRGRDNEQFF.

The table lists this clonotype with many counts. The chain combines TRBV6-2 or TRBV6-3 with TRBJ1-5; D gene unclear. Germline V gene lookup returns CDR1 MNHEY and CDR2 SVGEGT. Trimming left V 6 bases short and J 3 bases short, with 15 bases between. CDR3 length equals 15 residues. CDR3 sequence (DNA): TGTGCCAGCAGCCCCTACGGACGGTCCAATCAGCCCCAGCATTTT. Residues: CASSPYGRSNQPQHF.

This clonotype has ten or more counts. V gene TRBV5-4 combines with J gene TRBJ1-6; perhaps TRBD1 as D (5 bases). The CDR3 totals 15 residues. CDR1 is SGHNT and CDR2 is YYREEE in the germline V gene (reference sequence). Trimming pared 3 bases from V and 8 bases from J, leaving 15 bases between. The CDR3 DNA follows: TGTGCCAGCAGCTCTTATTCACAGGTCTATTCACCCCTCCACTTT. It yields the protein CASSSYSQVYSPLHF.

This clonotype was observed a handful of times. The V gene is TRBV2, the J gene TRBJ2-1; D is uncertain. Per germline, CDR1 SNHLY and CDR2 FYNNEI. The CDR3 covers 14 residues. Trimming pared 6 bases from V and 0 bases from J, leaving 9 bases between. The CDR3 DNA follows: TGTGCCAGCAGGGATGACCGCTCCTACAATGAGCAGTTCTTC. The encoded protein is CASRDDRSYNEQFF.

This clonotype occurred a few times. This rearrangement joins TRBV7-9 to TRBJ2-5; D gene ambiguous. CDR3 length: 12 residues. The germline gives CDR1 SEHNR, CDR2 FQNEAQ (reference sequence). The ends were cut back, 1 base at V and 4 bases at J, with 4 bases in the middle. CDR3 protein: CASSLELETQYF. CDR3 DNA: TGTGCCAGCAGCTTAGAACTAGAGACCCAGTACTTC. The whole variable domain, remainder taken from reference TRBV7-9 and TRBJ2-5, is DTGVSQNPRHKITKRGQNVTFRCDPISEHNRLYWYRQTLGQGPEFLTYFQNEAQLEKSRLLSDRFSAERPKGSFSTLEIQRTEQGDSAMYLCASSLELETQYFGPGTRLLVL.

This chain joins TRBV5-4 and TRBJ2-1; 8 nucleotides align to TRBD2. Germline V gene data show CDR1 as SGHNT and CDR2 as YYREEE (reference sequence). The trim removed 4 bases at V and 7 bases at J, leaving 10 bases unmatched. The CDR3 is made up of 15 amino acids. CDR3 nucleotide sequence: TGTGCCAGCAGCCGTAAAGCGGGAGATCATAATGAGCAGTTCTTC. It yields the protein CASSRKAGDHNEQFF.

This clonotype was observed a handful of times. The chain couples TRBV13 to TRBJ2-7; D unresolved. Germline assignment: CDR1 PRHDT and CDR2 FYEKMQ (reference sequence). CDR3 length: 14 amino acids. Trimming removed 4 bases at V and 0 bases at J, with 10 bases between. The chain's CDR3 is CASSSRPTSYEQYF. The CDR3 region has the DNA TGTGCCAGCAGCTCTAGACCTACCTCCTACGAGCAGTACTTC.

This clonotype was detected ten times or more. V is TRBV10-1 and J is TRBJ2-7; D gene unclear. Trimming stripped 6 bases from V and 2 bases from J, with 17 bases between. This CDR3 contains 15 residues. CDR1 and CDR2 (germline): WNHNN, SYGVQD (reference sequence). The CDR3: CASSEDTFGPYEQYF. The CDR3 DNA sequence: TGCGCCAGCAGCGAAGACACCTTTGGGCCCTACGAGCAGTACTTC.

There are a few counts of this clonotype. In DNA form, the CDR3 reads TGTGCCATAGGACACGGGGCTAACAATGAGCAGTTCTTC. Protein: CAIGHGANNEQFF. The chain employs TRBV2 and TRBJ2-1, with D perhaps given as TRBD1 or TRBD2 (5 bases each). The CDR3 is made up of 13 amino acids. Germline lookup yields CDR1 SNHLY and CDR2 FYNNEI. The V end was cut by 10 bases, the J end by 5 bases, with 15 bases between. Combining the CDR3 with reference TRBV2 and TRBJ2-1 gives the whole variable domain EPEVTQTPSHQVTQMGQEVILRCVPISNHLYFYWYRQILGQKVEFLVSFYNNEISEKSEIFDDQFSVERPDGSNFTLKIRSTKLEDSAMYFCAIGHGANNEQFFGPGTRLTVL.

The chain links TRBV21-1 to TRBJ2-7; TRBD1 is the table's D call and was not checked against the DNA. TRBV21-1 is marked as a pseudogene. This CDR3 has 17 amino acids. This CDR3 is CASSTQLGDSSFYEQYF. The DNA of the CDR3 is TGTGCCAGCAGCACCCAATTGGGGGACAGCTCCTTCTACGAGCAGTACTTC.

This clonotype was picked up a small number of times. The genes are TRBV11-2 and TRBJ2-6; D remains unclear. The germline V and J ends were trimmed by 4 bases and 2 bases, with 3 bases remaining between them. Germline V CDR1 and CDR2: SGHAT, FQNNGV. This CDR3 has 13 amino acids. CDR3 in amino acids: CASSSPGANVLTF. CDR3 in DNA: TGTGCCAGCAGCTCCCCTGGGGCCAACGTCCTGACTTTC.

This clonotype has a handful of counts. The rearrangement links TRBV7-9 to TRBJ1-1; D gene unclear. In germline, CDR1 is SEHNR, CDR2 FQNEAQ (reference sequence). This CDR3 contains 12 residues. The V and J ends lost 0 bases and 10 bases respectively, with 9 bases between them. DNA for the CDR3: TGTGCCAGCAGCTTAGCGTCGGGATCAGCTTTCTTT. Its translation is CASSLASGSAFF.

On this clonotype: A much bigger clone sits one base away, suggesting this may be a read error. The V and J genes are TRBV12-3 or TRBV12-4 and TRBJ1-1; possibly TRBD1 for D (5 bases). The CDR3 has 15 residues. Trimming pared 5 bases from V and 3 bases from J, leaving 16 bases between. Here the CDR3 reads CASSHAGGVYTEAFF. The CDR3, as DNA: TGTGCCAGCAGTCACGCGGGAGGGGTCTACACTGAAGCTTTCTTT.

In this sample, this clonotype turned up a few times. The DNA of the CDR3 is TGTGCCAGCACCCCTTCTACCCTAGCGGGGACGAACACCGGGGAGCTGTTTTTT. It codes for CASTPSTLAGTNTGELFF. The genes are TRBV28 and TRBJ2-2, with 9 bases aligning to TRBD2. The CDR3 loop spans 18 amino acids. V shed 7 bases and J 0 bases; nucleotides not matched to a gene: 12. CDR1 MDHEN and CDR2 SYDVKM come from the germline V gene.

At least ten counts were recorded for this clonotype. V and J are TRBV7-9 and TRBJ1-2, with 7 bases matching TRBD1. The CDR3 length is 15 residues. V dropped 7 bases and J dropped 5; count of bases not matched to a gene: 13. Per the germline V gene, CDR1 is SEHNR and CDR2 is FQNEAQ (reference sequence). CDR3 in amino acids: CASNFQGGQVYGYTF. As DNA, the CDR3 is TGTGCCAGCAACTTTCAGGGCGGACAGGTTTATGGCTACACCTTC.

The rearrangement uses TRBV6-2 or TRBV6-3 and TRBJ2-7, with D perhaps TRBD2 (5 bases). The CDR3 runs to 15 residues. Per germline, CDR1 MNHEY and CDR2 SVGEGT. The germline V and J ends were trimmed by 1 base and 4 bases, with 14 bases remaining between them. CDR3 sequence: CASSYFSTGIYEQYF. The CDR3 nucleotides are TGTGCCAGCAGTTACTTTTCGACGGGAATTTACGAGCAGTACTTC.